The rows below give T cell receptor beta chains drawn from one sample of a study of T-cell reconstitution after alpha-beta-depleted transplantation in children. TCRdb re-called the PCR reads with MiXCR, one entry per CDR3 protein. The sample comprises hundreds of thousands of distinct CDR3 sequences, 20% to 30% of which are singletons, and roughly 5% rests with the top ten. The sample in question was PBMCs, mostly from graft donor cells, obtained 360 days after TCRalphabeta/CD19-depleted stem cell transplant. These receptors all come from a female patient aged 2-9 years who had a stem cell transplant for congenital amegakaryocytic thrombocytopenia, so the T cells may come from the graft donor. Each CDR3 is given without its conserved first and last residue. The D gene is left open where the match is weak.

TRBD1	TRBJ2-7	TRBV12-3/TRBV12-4	ASSRGDRVLYEQY
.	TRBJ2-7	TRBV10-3	AISESVPPDYEQY
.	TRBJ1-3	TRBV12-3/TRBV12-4	ASSFLRGELPGNTIY
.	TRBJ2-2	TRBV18	ASSPIGNTGELF
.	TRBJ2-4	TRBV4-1	ASSHKGHKNIQY
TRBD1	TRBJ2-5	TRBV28	ASSFGGQRKETQY
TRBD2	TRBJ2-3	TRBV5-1	ASSGGLASTDTQY
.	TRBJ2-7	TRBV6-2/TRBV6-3	ASRPTSRNEQY
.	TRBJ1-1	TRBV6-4	ASSDSRESGCTEAF
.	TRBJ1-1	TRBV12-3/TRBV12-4	ASTWGWENTEAF
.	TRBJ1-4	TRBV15	ATSREPVYTTNEKLF
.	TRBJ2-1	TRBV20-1	SARLDGDEQF
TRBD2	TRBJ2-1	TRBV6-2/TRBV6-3	ASSYGLAGIYNEQF
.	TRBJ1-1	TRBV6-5	ASSYSGGNTEAF
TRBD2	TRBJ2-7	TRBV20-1	SARTSGRGYEQY
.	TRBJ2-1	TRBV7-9	ASGSTGTSYNEQF
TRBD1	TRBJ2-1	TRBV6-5	ASSYQGTANEQF
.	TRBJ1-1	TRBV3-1	ASSQDGGVITEAF
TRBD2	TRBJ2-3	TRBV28	ASSLWAGDTDTQY
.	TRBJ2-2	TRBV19	ASSPIQAGELF
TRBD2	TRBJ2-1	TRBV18	ASSPNSGRAYNEQF
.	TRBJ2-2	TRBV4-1	ASSQVKQHTGELF
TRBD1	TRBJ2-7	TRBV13	ASSLGRTGGPEQY
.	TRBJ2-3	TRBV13	ASSIYRDPPVRKSDTQY
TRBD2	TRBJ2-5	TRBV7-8	ASSLAGGNQETQY
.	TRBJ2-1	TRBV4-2	ASSQTDEYNEQF
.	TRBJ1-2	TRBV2	ASSEPPSGYT
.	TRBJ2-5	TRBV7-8	ASSLDEGRETQY
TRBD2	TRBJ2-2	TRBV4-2	ASSQDSTSGGAGPGELF
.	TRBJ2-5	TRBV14	ASSHDLLETQY
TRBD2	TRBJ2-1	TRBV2	ASSHDGLAGGNEQF
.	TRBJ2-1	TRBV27	ASISKGREGYNEQF
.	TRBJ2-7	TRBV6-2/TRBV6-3	AGRGTGPRSYEQY
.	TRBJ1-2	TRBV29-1	SVPEGSGYT
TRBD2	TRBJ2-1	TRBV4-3	ASSQEGPGGSGSYEQF
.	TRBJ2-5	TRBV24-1	ATSDLSPVRGETQY
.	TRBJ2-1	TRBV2	ASSLGVLSSYNEQF
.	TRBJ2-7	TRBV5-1	ASSLAPGHLGTYEQY
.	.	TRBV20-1	SASANRGGRYTDTQH
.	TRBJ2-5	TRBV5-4	ASSLSGWETQY
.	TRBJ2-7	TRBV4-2	ASSQGVLSYEQY
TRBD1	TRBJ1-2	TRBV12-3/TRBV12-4	ASSLTGNGYT
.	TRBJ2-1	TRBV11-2	ASSARGGEQF
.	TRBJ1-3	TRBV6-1	ASSEAPPGAGNTIY
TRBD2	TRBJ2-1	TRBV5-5	ASSLEVWREGPEQF
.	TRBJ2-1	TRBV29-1	SGRRADEQF
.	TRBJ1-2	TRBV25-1	ASSPAVGPYNYGYT
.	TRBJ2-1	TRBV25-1	ASSDSWSSLSYNEQF
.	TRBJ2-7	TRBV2	ASSEALRPYEQY
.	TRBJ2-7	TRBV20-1	SAGSSNLDEQY
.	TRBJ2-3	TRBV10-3	AISDDSDSTDTQY
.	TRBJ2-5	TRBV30	AWSTGGTQQETQY
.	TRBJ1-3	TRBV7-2	ASSLAQAFGNTIY
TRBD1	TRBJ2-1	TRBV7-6	ASSLNRDRVYNEQF
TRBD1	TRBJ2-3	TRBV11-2	ASSPGRGRSTDTQY
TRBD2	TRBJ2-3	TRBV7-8	ASSFLGGYGTDTQY
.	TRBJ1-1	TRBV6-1	ASSELFDRDEEAF